The 20 T cell receptor beta chains presented below share a single source sample, sequenced in a study of tissue T cells after allogeneic stem cell transplantation. Sequencing used immunoSEQ multiplex PCR; TCRdb keeps in-frame clones, though not all of them. The sample shows about 26,000 clones, roughly 89% of them seen only once. Material: blood, obtained before transplantation. Every receptor here comes from a male donor older than 55 who later had graft-versus-host disease after an allogeneic stem cell transplant.

The V and J genes are TRBV5-1 and TRBJ2-5; no definite D call. The CDR3 extends over 13 amino acids. V was trimmed by 1 base and J by 5 bases, leaving 9 bases between them. Germline V gene data show CDR1 as SGHRS and CDR2 as YFSETQ. The CDR3 loop reads CASSLRVSETQYF. The CDR3 bases are TGCGCCAGCAGCTTGAGGGTCTCCGAGACCCAGTACTTC.

The chain couples TRBV9 to TRBJ1-4; TRBD1 is a possible D gene (5 bases). CDR1 and CDR2 from the germline V gene are SGDLS and YYNGEE. There are 15 residues in the CDR3. Trimming took off 3 bases at V and 4 bases at J, with 13 bases between the two ends. The CDR3 coding sequence is TGTGCCAGCAGCGGAATGACAGCCAATAATGAAAAACTGTTTTTT. Translation: CASSGMTANNEKLFF.

This clone was observed a single time. The CDR3 reads CASGPGLTEGEQFF. The CDR3 DNA is TGCGCCAGCGGACCGGGACTAACCGAGGGGGAGCAGTTCTTC. The chain uses TRBV4-3 and TRBJ2-1; 7 bases align to TRBD2. V gave up 8 bases and J gave up 10 bases; unmatched junction bases: 14. CDR1 and CDR2 (germline): LGHNA, YSLEER. The CDR3 runs to 14 residues.

The V and J genes are TRBV6-1 and TRBJ1-1; 7 bases map to TRBD1. The J segment lost 3 bases and the V segment lost 1 base, leaving 5 bases of the junction unmatched. Germline V gives CDR1 MNHNS, CDR2 SASEGT. The CDR3 sequence is 15 residues long. The CDR3 loop reads CASSEGDRRDTEAFF. CDR3 DNA: TGTGCCAGCAGTGAAGGGGACAGAAGGGACACTGAAGCTTTCTTT.

The chain is built from TRBV4-1 and TRBJ2-3; D unresolved. Trimming pared 3 bases from V and 10 bases from J, leaving 17 bases between. Per the germline V gene, CDR1 is MGHRA and CDR2 is YSYEKL. The CDR3 has 14 amino acids. This CDR3 is CASSHPPVGVSQYF. The CDR3 region has the DNA TGCGCCAGCAGCCACCCACCCGTTGGAGTATCGCAGTATTTT.

The chain is built from TRBV4-2 and TRBJ1-2, with 7 bases aligning to TRBD1. The CDR3 has 16 residues. Germline loops: CDR1 LGHNA, CDR2 YNFKEQ. V was clipped by 0 bases and J by 2 bases; unmatched bases: 6. The DNA for the CDR3 is TGTGCCAGCAGCCAAGATCCGCCGACAGGGAACTATGGCTACACCTTC. The encoded protein is CASSQDPPTGNYGYTF.

This chain connects TRBV11-1 to TRBJ2-1; 11 positions agree with TRBD2. The V gene's germline CDR1 is SGHAT and CDR2 FQDESV (reference sequence). The trim removed 5 bases at V and 4 bases at J, leaving 1 base unmatched. The CDR3 runs 14 residues. CDR3: CASSGTSGYNEQFF. CDR3 coding DNA: TGTGCCAGCAGCGGGACTAGCGGTTACAATGAGCAGTTCTTC.

The chain combines TRBV27 with TRBJ2-7; 11 bases align to TRBD2. The CDR3 consists of 16 residues. Germline assignment: CDR1 MNHEY and CDR2 SMNVEV (reference sequence). V shed 6 bases and J 5 bases; nucleotides not matched to a gene: 12. CDR3 bases: TGTGCCAGCAGAACTCCCGGACTAGCGGGCTCTAACGAGCAGTACTTC. Translation gives CASRTPGLAGSNEQYF.

This clone was seen only a few times. The rearrangement joins TRBV6-1 to TRBJ2-7; 7 bases align to TRBD1. There are 13 residues in the CDR3. The ends lost 5 bases at V and 7 bases at J; junction bases unmatched: 8. The germline gives CDR1 MNHNS, CDR2 SASEGT. CDR3: CASSKDRVREQYF. CDR3 coding DNA: TGTGCCAGCAGTAAAGACAGGGTGCGGGAGCAGTACTTC.

The chain combines TRBV5-1 with TRBJ2-3; D not resolved. Looked up from germline, CDR1 is SGHRS and CDR2 is YFSETQ. Trimming cost V 2 bases and J 2 bases, with 0 bases left between them. CDR3 length equals 11 residues. This CDR3 reads CASSFTDTQYF. The CDR3 bases are TGCGCCAGCAGCTTCACAGATACGCAGTATTTT.

V and J are TRBV7-2 and TRBJ1-4; 7 bases line up with TRBD1. The CDR3 has 17 amino acids. J gave up 0 bases and V 2 bases, and 6 bases lay outside the gene matches. CDR1 is SGHTA, CDR2 FQGNSA, per germline. CDR3 protein: CASSLIQGSATNEKLFF. CDR3 sequence (DNA): TGTGCCAGCAGCTTAATACAGGGGAGTGCAACTAATGAAAAACTGTTTTTT. Based on the CDR3 plus reference TRBV7-2 and TRBJ1-4, the full variable domain is GAGVSQSPSNKVTEKGKDVELRCDPISGHTALYWYRQSLGQGLEFLIYFQGNSAPDKSGLPSDRFSAERTGGSVSTLTIQRTQQEDSAVYLCASSLIQGSATNEKLFFGSGTQLSVL.

The J gene is TRBJ2-2, the V gene TRBV5-4; 7 bases match TRBD1. This CDR3 region has 15 residues. V shed 6 bases and J 1 base; nucleotides not matched to a gene: 6. Germline CDR1 SGHNT, CDR2 YYREEE (reference sequence). CDR3 in amino acids: CASTRRQGNTGELFF. In DNA, the CDR3 is TGTGCCAGCACCAGGAGACAGGGGAACACCGGGGAGCTGTTTTTT.

The genes are TRBV2 and TRBJ2-5; 7 nucleotides agree with TRBD2. Looked up from germline, CDR1 is SNHLY and CDR2 is FYNNEI. CDR3 size: 15 residues. Germline trimming cut 3 bases from V and 1 base from J; bases unmatched to any gene: 5. This CDR3 reads CASSDRASGQETQYF. CDR3 DNA: TGTGCCAGCAGTGACCGGGCTAGCGGCCAAGAGACCCAGTACTTC.

The chain recombines TRBV3-1 (or the pseudogene TRBV3-2) with TRBJ1-5; D not resolved. Germline CDR1 reads LGHDT; CDR2 reads YNNKEL (reference sequence). CDR3 size: 14 residues. Trimming pared 0 bases from V and 7 bases from J, leaving 10 bases between. Written as DNA, the CDR3 is TGTGCCAGCAGCCAAGATCTGGTCGGCCAGCCCCAGCATTTT. It encodes CASSQDLVGQPQHF.

The chain links TRBV9 to TRBJ2-2; D unresolved. The V gene lost 4 bases and the J gene lost 6 bases, with 7 bases spanning the gap. The germline V gene encodes CDR1 SGDLS and CDR2 YYNGEE. The CDR3 is made up of 12 amino acids. CDR3 residues: CASSFPAGELFF. The CDR3 DNA follows: TGTGCCAGCAGCTTTCCCGCCGGGGAGCTGTTTTTT.

The rearrangement links TRBV5-1 to TRBJ2-1; D is unresolved. CDR1 is SGHRS, CDR2 YFSETQ, per germline. V lost 2 bases, J lost 5 bases, and 14 bases lay in between. The CDR3 extends over 15 amino acids. The CDR3 nucleotides read TGCGCCAGCAGCTTCCTCTTTCAAGGAAACAATGAGCAGTTCTTC. This sequence encodes CASSFLFQGNNEQFF.

J is TRBJ2-1 and V is TRBV5-4; D may correspond to TRBD1 or TRBD2 (5 bases each). The CDR3 has 16 residues. Germline V lookup: CDR1 SGHNT, CDR2 YYREEE (reference sequence). Trimming stripped 3 bases from V and 8 bases from J, with 21 bases between. The CDR3 coding sequence is TGTGCCAGCAGCTCGCCGGGACCTCCCACCCCCTATGAGCAGTTCTTC. Translating it yields CASSSPGPPTPYEQFF.

The rearrangement links TRBV3-1 (or the pseudogene TRBV3-2) to TRBJ1-5; D is undetermined. Germline lookup yields CDR1 LGHDT and CDR2 YNNKEL (reference sequence). The CDR3 consists of 13 residues. Deletions cut 1 base from V and 4 bases from J, with 5 bases between. CDR3 residues: CASSQVQNQPQHF. CDR3 bases: TGTGCCAGCAGCCAAGTTCAAAATCAGCCCCAGCATTTT.

The chain is built from TRBV4-3 and TRBJ2-7; D is possibly TRBD1 (6 bases). Per the germline V gene, CDR1 is LGHNA and CDR2 is YSLEER. The CDR3 runs 13 residues. The V end lost 0 bases, the J end lost 6 bases, and 9 bases lay between the germline ends. In DNA, the CDR3 is TGCGCCAGCAGCCAAGAGAGGGGGTCCGAGCAGTACTTC. Protein sequence: CASSQERGSEQYF.

The chain carries TRBV5-1 and TRBJ1-1; TRBD1 might be the D (6 bases). V was cut by 4 bases and J by 0 bases, with 13 bases left in between. The germline gives CDR1 SGHRS, CDR2 YFSETQ. This CDR3 is built from 15 residues. CDR3 amino acids: CASSPDGQLNTEAFF. CDR3 DNA: TGCGCCAGCAGCCCGGACGGACAGCTGAACACTGAAGCTTTCTTT.